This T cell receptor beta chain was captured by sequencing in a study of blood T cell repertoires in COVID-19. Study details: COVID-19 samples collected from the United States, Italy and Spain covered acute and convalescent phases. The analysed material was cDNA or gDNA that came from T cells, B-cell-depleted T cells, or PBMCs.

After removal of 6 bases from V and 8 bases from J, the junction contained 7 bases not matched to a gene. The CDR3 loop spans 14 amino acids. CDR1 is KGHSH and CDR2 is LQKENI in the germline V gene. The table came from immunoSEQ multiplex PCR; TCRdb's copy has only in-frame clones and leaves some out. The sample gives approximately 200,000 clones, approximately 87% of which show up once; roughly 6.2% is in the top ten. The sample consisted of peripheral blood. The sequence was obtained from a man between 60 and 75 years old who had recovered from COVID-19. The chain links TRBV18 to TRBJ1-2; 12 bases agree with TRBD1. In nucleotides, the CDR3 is TGTGCCAGCTCTCCGGGACAGGGGGCGCGGGGCTACACCTTC. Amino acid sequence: CASSPGQGARGYTF. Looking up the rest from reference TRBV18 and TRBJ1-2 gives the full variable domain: NAGVMQNPRHLVRRRGQEARLRCSPMKGHSHVYWYRQLPEEGLKFMVYLQKENIIDESGMPKERFSAEFPKEGPSILRIQQVVRGDSAAYFCASSPGQGARGYTFGSGTRLTVV.